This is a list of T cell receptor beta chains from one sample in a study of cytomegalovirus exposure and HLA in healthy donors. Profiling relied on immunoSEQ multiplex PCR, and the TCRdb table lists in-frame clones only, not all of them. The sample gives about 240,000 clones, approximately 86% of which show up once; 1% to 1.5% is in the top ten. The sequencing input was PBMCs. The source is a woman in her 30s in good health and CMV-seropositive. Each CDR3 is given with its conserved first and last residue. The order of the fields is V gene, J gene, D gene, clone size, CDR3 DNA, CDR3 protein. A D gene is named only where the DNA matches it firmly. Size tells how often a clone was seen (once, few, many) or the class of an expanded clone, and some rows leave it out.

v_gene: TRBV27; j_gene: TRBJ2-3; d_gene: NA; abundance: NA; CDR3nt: TGTGCCAGCAGTTTAACAGGGAAGCGCACAGATACGCAGTATTTT; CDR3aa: CASSLTGKRTDTQYF
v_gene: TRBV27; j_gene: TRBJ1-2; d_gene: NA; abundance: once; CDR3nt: TGTGCCAGCAGTTCTCCCACAGGGTATGGCTACACCTTC; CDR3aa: CASSSPTGYGYTF
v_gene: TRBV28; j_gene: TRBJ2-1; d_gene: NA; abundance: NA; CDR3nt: TGTGCCAGCAGTTTCGGGGTAAGGGACATCTCCTACAATGAGCAGTTCTTC; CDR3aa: CASSFGVRDISYNEQFF
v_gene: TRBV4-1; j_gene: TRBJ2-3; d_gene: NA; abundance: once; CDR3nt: TGCGCCAGCAGCCAAGATCAACTCTCATGGGGACTGGGAGGAGATACGCAGTATTTT; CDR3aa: CASSQDQLSWGLGGDTQYF
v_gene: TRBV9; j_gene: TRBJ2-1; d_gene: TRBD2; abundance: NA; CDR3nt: TGTGCCAGCAGCGTGAGCGGAGCGGGGGGAGCCTACAATGAGCAGTTCTTC; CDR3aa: CASSVSGAGGAYNEQFF
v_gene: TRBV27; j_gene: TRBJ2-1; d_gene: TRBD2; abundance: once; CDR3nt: TGTGCCAGCAGTTTATCGCCTAGCGGGAGAAAGAGTGAGCAGTTCTTC; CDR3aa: CASSLSPSGRKSEQFF
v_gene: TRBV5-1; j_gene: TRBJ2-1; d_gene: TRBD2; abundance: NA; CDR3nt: TGCGCCAGCAGCTTGGGTCGGACTAGCGGGAACTATGAGCAGTTCTTC; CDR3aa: CASSLGRTSGNYEQFF
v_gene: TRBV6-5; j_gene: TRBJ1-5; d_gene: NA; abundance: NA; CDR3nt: TGTGCCAGCAGTTACGGTGCGGGGGCTTGGCAGCCCCAGCATTTT; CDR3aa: CASSYGAGAWQPQHF
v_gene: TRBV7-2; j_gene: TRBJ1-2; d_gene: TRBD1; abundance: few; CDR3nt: TGTGCCAGCAGCTTAAGGGGGCGCTATGGCTACACCTTC; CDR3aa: CASSLRGRYGYTF
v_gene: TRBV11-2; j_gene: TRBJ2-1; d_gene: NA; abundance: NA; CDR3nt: TGTGCCAGCAGCCATAGCGGCAGCTCCTACAATGAGCAGTTCTTC; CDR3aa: CASSHSGSSYNEQFF
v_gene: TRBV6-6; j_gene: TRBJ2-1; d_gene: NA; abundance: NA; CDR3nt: TGTGCCAGCAGTTACTCAACTAGAAATGAGCAGTTCTTC; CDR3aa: CASSYSTRNEQFF
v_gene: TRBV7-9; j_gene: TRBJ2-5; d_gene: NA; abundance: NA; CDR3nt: TGTGCCAGCAGCTTGGGACTGGGACAAGAGACCCAGTACTTC; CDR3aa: CASSLGLGQETQYF
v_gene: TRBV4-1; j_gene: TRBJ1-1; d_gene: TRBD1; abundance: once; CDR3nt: TGCGCCAGCAGCCAAGATCTGGTTGGTTTTGACAGGGGGAACACTGAAGCTTTCTTT; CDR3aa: CASSQDLVGFDRGNTEAFF
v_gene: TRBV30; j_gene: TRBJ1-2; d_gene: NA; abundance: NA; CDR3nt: TGTGCCTGGAGTGTACTACTCCAGGGTAATGGCTACACCTTC; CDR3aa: CAWSVLLQGNGYTF
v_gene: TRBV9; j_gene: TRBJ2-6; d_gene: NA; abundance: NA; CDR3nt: TGTGCCAGCAGCGTTAGGACAGCTGGGGCCAACGTCCTGACTTTC; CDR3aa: CASSVRTAGANVLTF
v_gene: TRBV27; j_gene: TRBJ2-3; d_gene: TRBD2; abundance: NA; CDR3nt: TGTGCCAGCAGTTCAACCGGGACTAGCGGGGGTGCAGATACGCAGTATTTT; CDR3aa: CASSSTGTSGGADTQYF